This TCR beta chain derives from a study of T cells in Graves' hyperthyroidism and ophthalmopathy. The wider study: Peripheral blood draws took place at initial diagnosis, ahead of any treatment.

Diagnosis of hyperthyroidism was new in patients aged 18 to 65, and its duration was under 2 months. The CDR3 sequence is 15 residues long. In germline, CDR1 is LNHDA, CDR2 SQIVND (reference sequence). The trim removed 7 bases at V and 5 bases at J, leaving 10 bases unmatched. This clonotype was seen only a few times. What it binds is not known. Broader study findings: In the blood, most expanded thyroid clonotypes above 0.001 appeared as well.

Amplified TCR beta CDR3 regions derived from RNA transcripts. With the HTBI primer set, the TCR CDR3 went through a first round of RT-PCR. TCRdb analysed the multiplex PCR reads with MiXCR anew, one entry per CDR3 protein. The table includes about 400,000 distinct CDR3 sequences, approximately 14% detected once. The gene calls are TRBV19 and TRBJ1-1; 10 nucleotides agree with TRBD1. Material for sequencing was blood. The origin of this receptor is a woman under 30 with Graves' hyperthyroidism that later progressed to Graves' ophthalmopathy. The DNA of the CDR3 is TGTGCCAGTACTGCCGGGACAGGGGTGTATACTGAAGCTTTCTTT. Protein product: CASTAGTGVYTEAFF.